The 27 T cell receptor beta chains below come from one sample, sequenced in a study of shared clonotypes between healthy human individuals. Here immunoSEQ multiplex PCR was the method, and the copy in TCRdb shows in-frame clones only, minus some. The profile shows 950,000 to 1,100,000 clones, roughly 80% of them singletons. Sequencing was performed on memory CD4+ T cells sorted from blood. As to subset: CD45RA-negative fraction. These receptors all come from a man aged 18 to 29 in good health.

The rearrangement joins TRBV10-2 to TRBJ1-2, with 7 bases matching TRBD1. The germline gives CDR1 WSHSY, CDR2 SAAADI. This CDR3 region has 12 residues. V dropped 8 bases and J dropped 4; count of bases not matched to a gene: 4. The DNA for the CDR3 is TGCGCCAGCCGTAGGGACAGCTATGGCTACACCTTC. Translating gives CASRRDSYGYTF.

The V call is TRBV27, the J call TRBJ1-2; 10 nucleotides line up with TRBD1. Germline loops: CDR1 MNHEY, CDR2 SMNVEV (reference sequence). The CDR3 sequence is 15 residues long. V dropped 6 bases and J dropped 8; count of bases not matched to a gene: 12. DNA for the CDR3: TGTGCCAGCAGCCCTCGACAGGGGGCGGGTTGGGGCTACACCTTC. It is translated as CASSPRQGAGWGYTF.

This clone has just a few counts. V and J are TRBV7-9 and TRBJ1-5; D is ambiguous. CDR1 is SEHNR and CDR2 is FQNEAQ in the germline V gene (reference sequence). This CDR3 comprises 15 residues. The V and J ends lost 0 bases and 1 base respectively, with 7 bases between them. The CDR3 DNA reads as TGTGCCAGCAGCTTAGCGTGGGGAAGCAATCAGCCCCAGCATTTT. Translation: CASSLAWGSNQPQHF.

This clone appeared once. Here the CDR3 reads CASRFEYRDYEQYF. CDR3 in DNA: TGTGCCAGCCGTTTTGAGTACAGGGACTACGAGCAGTACTTC. The chain combines TRBV6-1 with TRBJ2-7; D possibly corresponds to TRBD1 (6 bases). The CDR3 extends over 14 amino acids. Trimming removed 8 bases at V and 3 bases at J, with 17 bases between. In germline, CDR1 is MNHNS, CDR2 SASEGT.

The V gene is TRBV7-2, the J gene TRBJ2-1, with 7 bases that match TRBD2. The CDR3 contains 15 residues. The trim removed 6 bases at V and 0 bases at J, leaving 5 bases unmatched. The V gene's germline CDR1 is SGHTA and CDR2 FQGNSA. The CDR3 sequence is CASRSGTFSYNEQFF. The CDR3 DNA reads TGTGCCAGCAGGAGCGGGACCTTCTCCTACAATGAGCAGTTCTTC.

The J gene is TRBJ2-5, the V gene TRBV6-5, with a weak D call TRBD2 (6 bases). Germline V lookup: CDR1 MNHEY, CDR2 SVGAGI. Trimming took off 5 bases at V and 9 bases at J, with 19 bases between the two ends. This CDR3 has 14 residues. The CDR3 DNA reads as TGTGCCAGCAGTGTGCGGCTGGGCGGAGGGGCCCAGTACTTC. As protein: CASSVRLGGGAQYF.

CDR3 residues: CASIFFSGTEAFF. CDR3 in DNA: TGTGCCAGCATCTTTTTTTCGGGGACTGAAGCTTTCTTT. V gene TRBV6-1 combines with J gene TRBJ1-1; D gene ambiguous. Trimming cost V 7 bases and J 5 bases, with 14 bases left between them. Germline assignment: CDR1 MNHNS and CDR2 SASEGT. This CDR3 comprises 13 residues.

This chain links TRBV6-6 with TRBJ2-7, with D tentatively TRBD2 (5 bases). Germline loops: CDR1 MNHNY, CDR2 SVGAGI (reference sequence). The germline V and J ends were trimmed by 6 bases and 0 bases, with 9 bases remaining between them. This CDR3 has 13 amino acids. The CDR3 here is CASSRGHSYEQYF. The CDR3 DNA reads TGTGCCAGCAGCCGGGGTCACTCCTACGAGCAGTACTTC.

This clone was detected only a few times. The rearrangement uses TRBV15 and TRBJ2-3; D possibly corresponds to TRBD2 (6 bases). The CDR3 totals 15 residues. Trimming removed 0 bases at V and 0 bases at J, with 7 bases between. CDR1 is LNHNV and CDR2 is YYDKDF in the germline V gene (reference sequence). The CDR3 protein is CATSRDTSSTDTQYF. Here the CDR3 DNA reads TGTGCCACCAGCAGAGATACTAGCAGCACAGATACGCAGTATTTT.

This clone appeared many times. CDR3 DNA: TGCGCCAGCAGCTTGGCCTTAGCAGGCAACTATGGCTACACCTTC. Protein: CASSLALAGNYGYTF. The V gene is TRBV5-1, the J gene TRBJ1-2; D gene uncertain. Germline V gene lookup returns CDR1 SGHRS and CDR2 YFSETQ. This CDR3 is built from 15 residues. V lost 0 bases, J lost 2 bases, and 11 bases lay in between.

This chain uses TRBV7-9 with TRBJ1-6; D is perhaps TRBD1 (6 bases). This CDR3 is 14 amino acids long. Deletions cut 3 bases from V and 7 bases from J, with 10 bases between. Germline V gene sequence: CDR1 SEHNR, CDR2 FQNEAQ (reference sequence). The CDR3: CASSLKDRNSPLHF. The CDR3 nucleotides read TGTGCCAGCAGCTTGAAGGACAGAAATTCACCCCTCCACTTT.

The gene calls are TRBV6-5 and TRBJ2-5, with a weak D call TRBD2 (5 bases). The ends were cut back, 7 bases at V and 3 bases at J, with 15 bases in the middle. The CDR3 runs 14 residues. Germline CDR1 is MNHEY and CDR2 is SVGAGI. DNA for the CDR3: TGTGCCAGCAAACATCCGTCGGGGAAAGAGACCCAGTACTTC. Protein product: CASKHPSGKETQYF.

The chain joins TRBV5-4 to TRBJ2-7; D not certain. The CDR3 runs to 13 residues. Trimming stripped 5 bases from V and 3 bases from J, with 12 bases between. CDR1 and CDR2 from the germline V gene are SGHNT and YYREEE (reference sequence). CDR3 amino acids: CASSSMGSYEQYF. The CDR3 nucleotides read TGTGCCAGCAGTTCAATGGGCAGCTACGAGCAGTACTTC.

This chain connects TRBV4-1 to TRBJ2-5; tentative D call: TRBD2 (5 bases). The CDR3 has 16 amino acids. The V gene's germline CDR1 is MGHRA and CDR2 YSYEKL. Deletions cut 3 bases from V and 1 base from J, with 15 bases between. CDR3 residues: CASSQGISAGQETQYF. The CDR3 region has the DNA TGCGCCAGCAGCCAGGGTATATCCGCGGGCCAAGAGACCCAGTACTTC.

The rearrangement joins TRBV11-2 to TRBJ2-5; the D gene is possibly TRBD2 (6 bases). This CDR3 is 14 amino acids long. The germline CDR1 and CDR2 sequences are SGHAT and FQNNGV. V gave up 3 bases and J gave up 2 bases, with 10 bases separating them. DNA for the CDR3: TGTGCCAGCAGCTTGACTAGGTTGCAAGAGACCCAGTACTTC. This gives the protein CASSLTRLQETQYF.

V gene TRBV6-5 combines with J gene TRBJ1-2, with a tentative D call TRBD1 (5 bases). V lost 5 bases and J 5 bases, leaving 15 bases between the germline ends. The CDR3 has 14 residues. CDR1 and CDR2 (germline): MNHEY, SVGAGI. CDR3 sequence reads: CASSDPGPSYGYTF. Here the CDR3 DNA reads TGTGCCAGCAGTGATCCGGGACCCAGTTATGGCTACACCTTC.

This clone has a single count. Here the CDR3 reads CASSQDGRGYNEQFF. The CDR3, as DNA: TGTGCCAGCAGCCAGGACGGGCGGGGCTACAATGAGCAGTTCTTC. The rearrangement links TRBV7-2 to TRBJ2-1; tentative D call: TRBD2 (6 bases). The CDR3 spans 15 residues. Germline lookup yields CDR1 SGHTA and CDR2 FQGNSA. V was trimmed by 5 bases and J by 3 bases, leaving 14 bases between them.

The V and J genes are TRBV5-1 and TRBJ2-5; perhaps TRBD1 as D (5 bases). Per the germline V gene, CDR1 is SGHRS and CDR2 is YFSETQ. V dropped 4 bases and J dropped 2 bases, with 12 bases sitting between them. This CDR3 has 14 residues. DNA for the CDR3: TGCGCCAGCAGCCCGGGTAGGGGACAAGAGACCCAGTACTTC. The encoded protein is CASSPGRGQETQYF.

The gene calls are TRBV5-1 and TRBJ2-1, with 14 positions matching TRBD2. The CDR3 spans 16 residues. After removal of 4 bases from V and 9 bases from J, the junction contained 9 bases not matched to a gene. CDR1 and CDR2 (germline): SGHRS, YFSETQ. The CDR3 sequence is CASSPVTSGRASEQFF. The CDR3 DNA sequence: TGCGCCAGCAGCCCGGTGACTAGCGGGAGGGCATCTGAGCAGTTCTTC.

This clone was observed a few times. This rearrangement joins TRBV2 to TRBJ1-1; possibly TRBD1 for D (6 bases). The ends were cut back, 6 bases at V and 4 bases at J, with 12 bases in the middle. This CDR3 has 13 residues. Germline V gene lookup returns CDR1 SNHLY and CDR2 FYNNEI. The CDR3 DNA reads TGTGCCAGCAGCGTAACCAGGGGCACTGAAGCTTTCTTT. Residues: CASSVTRGTEAFF.

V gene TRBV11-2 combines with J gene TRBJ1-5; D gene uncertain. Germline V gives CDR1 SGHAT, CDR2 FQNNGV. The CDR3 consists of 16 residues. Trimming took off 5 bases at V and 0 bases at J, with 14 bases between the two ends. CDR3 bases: TGTGCCAGCAGCGCGGGAGGGTCAAATAGCAATCAGCCCCAGCATTTT. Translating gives CASSAGGSNSNQPQHF.

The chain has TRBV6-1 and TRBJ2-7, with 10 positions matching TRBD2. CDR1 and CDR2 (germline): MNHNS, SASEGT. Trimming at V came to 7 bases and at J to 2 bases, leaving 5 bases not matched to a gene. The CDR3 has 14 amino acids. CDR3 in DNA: TGTGCCAGCACCCGGACTAGCGGAACCTACGAGCAGTACTTC. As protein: CASTRTSGTYEQYF.

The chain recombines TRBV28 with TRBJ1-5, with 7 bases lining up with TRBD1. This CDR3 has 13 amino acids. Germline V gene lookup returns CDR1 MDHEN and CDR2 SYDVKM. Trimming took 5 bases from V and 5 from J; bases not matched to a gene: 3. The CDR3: CASSRQGDQPQHF. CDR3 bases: TGTGCCAGCAGTCGACAGGGCGATCAGCCCCAGCATTTT.

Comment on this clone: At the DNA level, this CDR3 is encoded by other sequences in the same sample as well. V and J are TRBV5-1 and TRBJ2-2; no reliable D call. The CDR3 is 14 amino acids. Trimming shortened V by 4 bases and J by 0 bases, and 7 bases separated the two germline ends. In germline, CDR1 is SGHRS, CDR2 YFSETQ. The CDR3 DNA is TGCGCCAGCAGCCCTCGCACGAACACCGGGGAGCTGTTTTTT. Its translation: CASSPRTNTGELFF.

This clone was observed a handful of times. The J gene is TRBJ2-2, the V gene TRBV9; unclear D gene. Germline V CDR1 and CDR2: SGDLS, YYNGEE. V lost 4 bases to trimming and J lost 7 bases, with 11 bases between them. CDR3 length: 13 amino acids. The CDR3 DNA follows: TGTGCCAGCAGCTTTAATCTGAACGGGGAGCTGTTTTTT. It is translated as CASSFNLNGELFF. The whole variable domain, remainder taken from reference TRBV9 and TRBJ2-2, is DSGVTQTPKHLITATGQRVTLRCSPRSGDLSVYWYQQSLDQGLQFLIQYYNGEERAKGNILERFSAQQFPDLHSELNLSSLELGDSALYFCASSFNLNGELFFGEGSRLTVL.

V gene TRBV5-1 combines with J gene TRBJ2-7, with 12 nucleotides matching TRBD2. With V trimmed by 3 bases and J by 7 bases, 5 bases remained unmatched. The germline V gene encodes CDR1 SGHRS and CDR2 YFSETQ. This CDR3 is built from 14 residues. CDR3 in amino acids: CASSSTGLAGEQYF. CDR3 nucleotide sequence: TGCGCCAGCAGCTCTACTGGACTAGCGGGGGAGCAGTACTTC.

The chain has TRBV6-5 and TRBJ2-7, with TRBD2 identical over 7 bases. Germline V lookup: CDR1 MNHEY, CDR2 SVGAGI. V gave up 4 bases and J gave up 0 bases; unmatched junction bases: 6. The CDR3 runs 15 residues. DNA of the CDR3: TGTGCCAGCAGTTCAACTAGCGTAAACTCCTACGAGCAGTACTTC. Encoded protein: CASSSTSVNSYEQYF.